This T cell receptor (beta chain) was observed in a study of CD8+ T cells in alopecia areata. The ends were cut back, 7 bases at V and 4 bases at J, with 8 bases in the middle. CDR3 length equals 13 residues. From germline, CDR1 is LNHNV and CDR2 YYDKDF (reference sequence). Extraction and reverse transcription of RNA yielded cDNA as the sequencing template. Generated by immunoSEQ multiplex PCR, the TCRdb table keeps only in-frame clones and is missing some. Among approximately 43,000 clones listed, around three fifths were seen once. Treatment here: oral pan-JAK inhibitor, 5-10 mg twice daily. This material consisted of CD8+ T cells sorted from blood, taken at week 4, from a patient treated with tofacitinib. The clonotype originates from a human donor with alopecia areata. V gene TRBV15 combines with J gene TRBJ1-6; a weak D match, TRBD1 (5 bases). In DNA form, the CDR3 reads TGTGCCACCACAGACAGATATAATTCACCCCTCCACTTT. Amino acid sequence: CATTDRYNSPLHF.